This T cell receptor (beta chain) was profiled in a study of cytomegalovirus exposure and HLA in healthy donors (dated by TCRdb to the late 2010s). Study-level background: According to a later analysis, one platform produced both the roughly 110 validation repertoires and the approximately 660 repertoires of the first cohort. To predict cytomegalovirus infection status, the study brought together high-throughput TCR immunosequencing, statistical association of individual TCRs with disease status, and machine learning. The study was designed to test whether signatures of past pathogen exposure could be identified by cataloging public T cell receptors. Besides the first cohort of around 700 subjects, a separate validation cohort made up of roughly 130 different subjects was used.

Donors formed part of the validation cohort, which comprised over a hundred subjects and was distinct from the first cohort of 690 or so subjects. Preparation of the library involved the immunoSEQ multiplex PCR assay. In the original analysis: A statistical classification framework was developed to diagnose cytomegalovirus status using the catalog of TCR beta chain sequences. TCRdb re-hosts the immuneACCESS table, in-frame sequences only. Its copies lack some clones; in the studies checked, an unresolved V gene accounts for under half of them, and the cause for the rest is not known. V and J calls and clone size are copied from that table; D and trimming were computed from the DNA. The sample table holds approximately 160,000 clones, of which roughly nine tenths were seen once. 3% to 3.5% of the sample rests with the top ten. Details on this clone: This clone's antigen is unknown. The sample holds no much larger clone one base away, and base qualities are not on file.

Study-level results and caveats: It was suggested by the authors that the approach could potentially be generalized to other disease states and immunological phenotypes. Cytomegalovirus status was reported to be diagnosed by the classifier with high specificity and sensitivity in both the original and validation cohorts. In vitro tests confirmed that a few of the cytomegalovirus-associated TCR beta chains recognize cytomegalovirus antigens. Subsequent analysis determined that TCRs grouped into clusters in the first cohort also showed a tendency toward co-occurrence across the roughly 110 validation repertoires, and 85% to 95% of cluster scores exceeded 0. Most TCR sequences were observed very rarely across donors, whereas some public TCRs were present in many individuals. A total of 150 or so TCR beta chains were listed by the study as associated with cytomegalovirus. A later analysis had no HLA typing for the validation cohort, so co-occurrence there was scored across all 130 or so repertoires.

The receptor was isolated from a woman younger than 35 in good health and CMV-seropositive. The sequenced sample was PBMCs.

The nucleotide sequence is given as TGTGCCAGTAGTTCGTGGGGGTTACAGGGGGCGCACCCTTATGGCTACACCTTC. Its translation reads: CASSSWGLQGAHPYGYTF. The chain links TRBV19 with TRBJ1-2; 9 middle bases align to TRBD1. CDR1 and CDR2 are read off the germline V gene (reference sequence) as LNHDA and SQIVND. The germline V and J ends show losses of 5 bases and 5 bases respectively, and no gene match explains 18 bases of the junction. Including the terminal cysteine and phenylalanine, the CDR3 comprises 18 residues. The CDR3 DNA has 54 bases and is translated from base 1.